This record looks at one T cell receptor (beta chain) sequence and its context. Clones were sequenced by immunoSEQ multiplex PCR, and TCRdb holds only the in-frame ones, with some missing. Here the sample spans around 110,000 clones, 90% to 95% being singletons. V gave up 2 bases and J gave up 5 bases, with 10 bases separating them. Germline V gene data show CDR1 as KGHSH and CDR2 as LQKENI. The CDR3 consists of 13 residues. The entry originates in a study of T cell changes during pregnancy in multiple sclerosis. The chain combines TRBV18 with TRBJ2-7; possible D gene TRBD1, 6 bases. The specimen was peripheral blood, collected in the third trimester of pregnancy. The TCR sequence derives from a female donor with multiple sclerosis, enrolled in a pregnancy study. The DNA of the CDR3 is TGTGCCAGCTCACCAGGGGGCCGTGACGAGCAGTACTTC. It encodes CASSPGGRDEQYF.